One and the same sample provided the 4 T cell receptor beta chains below, sequenced in a study of CD8+ T cells in alopecia areata. Extraction and reverse transcription of RNA yielded cDNA as the sequencing template. Profiling relied on immunoSEQ multiplex PCR, and the TCRdb table lists in-frame clones only, not all of them. The sample lists roughly 30,000 clones, approximately 60% occurring once. Specimen: NKG2D-high CD8+ T cells sorted from blood. These receptors all stem from a human donor with alopecia areata.

V gene TRBV7-6 combines with J gene TRBJ2-7; 9 bases fit TRBD2. This CDR3 is built from 16 residues. The germline gives CDR1 SGHVS, CDR2 FNYEAQ. V shed 2 bases, J shed 7 bases, and the junction held 12 bases outside the gene matches. The CDR3: CASSLQAGGPRWEQYF. CDR3 coding DNA: TGTGCCAGCAGCTTACAGGCGGGAGGGCCGAGATGGGAGCAGTACTTC. Full variable domain (missing parts from reference TRBV7-6 and TRBJ2-7): GAGVSQSPRYKVTKRGQDVALRCDPISGHVSLYWYRQALGQGPEFLTYFNYEAQQDKSGLPNDRFSAERPEGSISTLTIQRTEQRDSAMYRCASSLQAGGPRWEQYFGPGTRLTVT.

The chain links TRBV19 to TRBJ2-7; a possible D gene is TRBD2 (5 bases). The CDR3 runs to 14 residues. V was trimmed by 3 bases and J by 0 bases, leaving 9 bases between them. CDR1 LNHDA and CDR2 SQIVND come from the germline V gene (reference sequence). CDR3 protein: CASSIVEASYEQYF. CDR3 DNA sequence: TGTGCCAGTAGTATCGTGGAGGCCTCCTACGAGCAGTACTTC.

This chain links TRBV5-1 with TRBJ1-1; 9 positions agree with TRBD1. Per the germline V gene, CDR1 is SGHRS and CDR2 is YFSETQ. The V segment lost 3 bases and the J segment 7 bases; nucleotides outside the gene matches: 10. CDR3 length: 15 residues. DNA of the CDR3: TGCGCCAGCAGCTGGCCCGTAACAGGGGGCGATGAAGCTTTCTTT. Its protein is CASSWPVTGGDEAFF.

This chain uses TRBV7-2 with TRBJ2-1; TRBD1 is a possible D gene (5 bases). This CDR3 spans 14 amino acids. Germline CDR1 is SGHTA and CDR2 is FQGNSA. V was trimmed by 2 bases and J by 8 bases, leaving 13 bases between them. The CDR3 coding sequence is TGTGCCAGCAGCTTAAGGCAGGGCCCCCATGAGCAGTTCTTC. It codes for CASSLRQGPHEQFF.